This T cell receptor (beta chain) emerged from a study of blood T cell repertoires in COVID-19. Overall study context: Samples of COVID-19 (acute and convalescent) were obtained from the United States, Italy and Spain. PBMCs, B-cell-depleted T cells, or T cells were the source of the cDNA or gDNA that made up the material.

Seattle's cohort entered during active infection and was followed longitudinally. Per the authors' pipeline: Nucleated cell counts were estimated from reference gene primer amplification. The assay was immunoSEQ multiplex PCR, and TCRdb's table has in-frame clones only and misses some. V and J calls and clone size are given by that table; D and trimming were obtained from the DNA. The sample yields 75,000 to 90,000 clones, about 78% seen once. This receptor was identified in a man aged 55-75 years with COVID-19, enrolled during active disease. Specimen: peripheral blood.

The CDR3 loop is CATQKGSIGTGELFF. CDR3 coding DNA: TGTGCCACGCAAAAGGGGTCAATAGGCACCGGGGAGCTGTTTTTT. The chain uses TRBV2 and TRBJ2-2; tentative D call: TRBD1 (5 bases). Per the germline V gene, CDR1 is SNHLY and CDR2 is FYNNEI. Trimming pared 10 bases from V and 4 bases from J, leaving 19 bases between. There are 15 residues in the CDR3.